The rows below give T cell receptor beta chains drawn from one sample of a study of Ad26.COV2.S vaccination and SARS-CoV-2 variants. Sequenced by immunoSEQ multiplex PCR; TCRdb stores in-frame clones only, minus some. The repertoire holds hundreds of thousands of clones, with around 86% as singletons. The sample consisted of peripheral blood, taken in a trial of Ad26.COV2.S vaccine versus placebo. The receptor source for this set is a person aged 18-65 years who received the Ad26.COV2.S COVID-19 vaccine or a placebo. The CDR3 runs from the conserved cysteine through the conserved F or W. A D gene is named only where the DNA matches it firmly. Clone size is shown for a subset of rows, as once, few, many or a class of expanded clone.

V gene	clone size	J gene	CDR3 length	D gene	CDR3 DNA	CDR3 protein
TRBV6-6	NA	TRBJ1-5	16	NA	TGTGCCAGCAGTTATCCCAGGGAGTTCGGCAATCAGCCCCAGCATTTT	CASSYPREFGNQPQHF
TRBV6-5	NA	TRBJ2-4	12	NA	TGTGCCAGCAGTACAGCCAAAAACATTCAGTACTTC	CASSTAKNIQYF
TRBV7-9	few	TRBJ2-1	13	TRBD1	TGTGCCAGCGGATGGACAGGCTACAATGAGCAGTTCTTC	CASGWTGYNEQFF
TRBV3-1/TRBV3-2	NA	TRBJ1-2	15	NA	TGTGCCAGCACCTTCAGAGGGAGAGATAACTATGGCTACACCTTC	CASTFRGRDNYGYTF
TRBV27	NA	TRBJ2-7	13	NA	TGTGCCAGCACCAATGGGGGCCAAAACGAGCAGTACTTC	CASTNGGQNEQYF
TRBV30	NA	TRBJ1-1	12	NA	TGTGCCTGGAGCAGGAAGAACACTGAAGCTTTCTTT	CAWSRKNTEAFF
TRBV4-1	NA	TRBJ1-3	15	NA	TGCGCCAGCAGCCAAGATCCATCGAGCGGAAACACCATATATTTT	CASSQDPSSGNTIYF
TRBV5-6	NA	TRBJ2-7	12	NA	TGTGCCAGCAGCTTGTTGGGAAACGAGCAGTACTTC	CASSLLGNEQYF
TRBV12-3/TRBV12-4	NA	TRBJ2-7	13	NA	TGTGCCAGCAGCCGGGACAATATCTACGAGCAGTACTTC	CASSRDNIYEQYF
TRBV4-2	NA	TRBJ1-3	18	NA	TGTGCCAGCAGCCTGACTACGGAGGGGTATCTCTCTGGAAACACCATATATTTT	CASSLTTEGYLSGNTIYF
TRBV27	NA	TRBJ2-6	18	TRBD2	TGTGCCAGCAGTTCCTCACTAGCGGTAGACTCTGGGGCCAACGTCCTGACTTTC	CASSSSLAVDSGANVLTF
TRBV9	NA	TRBJ1-1	18	NA	TGTGCCAGCAGCCCGCCTCCCCACCTAGGGCGATTGAACACTGAAGCTTTCTTT	CASSPPPHLGRLNTEAFF
TRBV9	NA	TRBJ2-7	15	NA	TGTGCCAGCAGCGTAGAAACGGGGGAGGTATACGAGCAGTACTTC	CASSVETGEVYEQYF
TRBV7-9	NA	TRBJ2-3	15	TRBD2	TGTGCCAGCAGCTTAGCAAGCGGGAGGTATGATACGCAGTATTTT	CASSLASGRYDTQYF
TRBV7-6	NA	TRBJ2-1	17	TRBD1	TGTGCCAGCAGCTTAGTACCGGGACAGGGAATCGGCAATGAGCAGTTCTTC	CASSLVPGQGIGNEQFF
TRBV7-2	NA	TRBJ1-1	13	NA	TGTGCCAGCAGCGTTTACATGAACACTGAAGCTTTCTTT	CASSVYMNTEAFF
TRBV11-3	NA	TRBJ1-5	18	TRBD1	TGTGCCAGCGTGGACAGGGGAAGGCCATCTTATAGCAATCAGCCCCAGCATTTT	CASVDRGRPSYSNQPQHF
TRBV27	NA	TRBJ1-5	15	TRBD1	TGTGCCAGCAGTCCGACAGGGGGGCTAGTTCAGCCCCAGCATTTT	CASSPTGGLVQPQHF
TRBV18	NA	TRBJ1-3	16	NA	TGTGCCAGCTCACCGTCCGGGGGCCGCTCTGGAAACACCATATATTTT	CASSPSGGRSGNTIYF
TRBV5-4	NA	TRBJ2-3	15	TRBD1	TGTGCCAGCAGCGTCACAGGGGGCTACACAGATACGCAGTATTTT	CASSVTGGYTDTQYF
TRBV6-2/TRBV6-3	NA	TRBJ2-7	14	NA	TGTGCCAGCAGTTATAGCAGGGTATCCTACGAGCAGTACTTC	CASSYSRVSYEQYF
TRBV18	once	TRBJ2-7	14	NA	TGTGCCAGCTCACCGCGAGACAACTCCTACGAGCAGTACTTC	CASSPRDNSYEQYF
TRBV5-1	once	TRBJ1-1	15	NA	TGCGCCAGCAGCCCCGGGGGCCATCTGAACACTGAAGCTTTCTTT	CASSPGGHLNTEAFF
TRBV7-2	NA	TRBJ2-7	13	TRBD1	TGTGCCAGCAGCTTTGCAGGGGGCTACGAGCAGTACTTC	CASSFAGGYEQYF
TRBV7-9	once	TRBJ2-7	14	NA	TGTGCCAGCAGCACCCGGGACAATGCCTACGAGCAGTACTTC	CASSTRDNAYEQYF
TRBV12-3/TRBV12-4	NA	TRBJ1-2	12	NA	TGTGCCAGCAACGGGGCTAGTTCGGGCTACACCTTC	CASNGASSGYTF
TRBV7-2	NA	TRBJ1-3	13	NA	TGTGCCAGCAGCCCCCACTCTGGAAACACCATATATTTT	CASSPHSGNTIYF
TRBV11-2	NA	TRBJ2-7	15	NA	TGTGCCAGCAGCTTCCGGACCTCCAAGTCCTACGAGCAGTACTTC	CASSFRTSKSYEQYF
TRBV5-1	NA	TRBJ2-1	14	NA	TGCGCCAGCAGCCTGGTAGGGTCCCAAGGTGAGCAGTTCTTC	CASSLVGSQGEQFF
TRBV5-1	NA	TRBJ2-7	15	TRBD2	TGCGCCAGCAGCACCATCGGGGCGGGAGCCTACGAGCAGTACTTC	CASSTIGAGAYEQYF
TRBV10-3	NA	TRBJ1-5	13	NA	TGTGCCATCAGGGAGTCTAGCAATCAGCCCCAGCATTTT	CAIRESSNQPQHF
TRBV11-1	NA	TRBJ2-5	12	NA	TGTGCCAGCAGCTTAGACCAAGAGACCCAGTACTTC	CASSLDQETQYF
TRBV19	once	TRBJ1-5	15	NA	TGTGCCAGTTCACAGCCGGGACATTCTACAGCGCCCCAGCATTTT	CASSQPGHSTAPQHF
TRBV4-1	NA	TRBJ2-5	15	TRBD2	TGCGCCAGCAGTCCCCCCGGGACTAGCGAGGAGACCCAGTACTTC	CASSPPGTSEETQYF
TRBV29-1	NA	TRBJ2-4	15	TRBD1	TGCAGCGCTACGGACAGGGGATTCGGCAAAAACATTCAGTACTTC	CSATDRGFGKNIQYF
TRBV6-8	once	TRBJ1-3	16	NA	TGTGCCAGGCACCAGATAACAGGGTTCTCTGGAAACACCATATATTTT	CARHQITGFSGNTIYF
TRBV9	NA	TRBJ1-4	15	TRBD1	TGTGCCAGCAGCAAATCACAGGGGATGGGAGAAAAACTGTTTTTT	CASSKSQGMGEKLFF
TRBV7-9	once	TRBJ1-3	15	NA	TGTGCCAGCAGCCTGGGCTTGGCTTCTGGAAACACCATATATTTT	CASSLGLASGNTIYF
TRBV27	NA	TRBJ2-2	16	NA	TGTGCCAGCAGTATAGAAGCAGGGAAGAACACCGGGGAGCTGTTTTTT	CASSIEAGKNTGELFF
TRBV13	NA	TRBJ1-2	14	NA	TGTGCCAGCTACTTCCAGGGCGAAGGCTATGGCTACACCTTC	CASYFQGEGYGYTF
TRBV5-1	NA	TRBJ2-7	14	NA	TGCGCCAGCATGACAGCTATTTTACCCTACGAGCAGTACTTC	CASMTAILPYEQYF
TRBV25-1	NA	TRBJ2-7	12	NA	TGTGCCAGCCGGGGGACAAGATCCGAGCAGTACTTC	CASRGTRSEQYF
TRBV25-1	NA	TRBJ2-1	13	NA	TGTGCCAGCCATGCGTGGTCCTCGAATGAGCAGTTCTTC	CASHAWSSNEQFF
TRBV7-9	NA	TRBJ1-5	16	TRBD1	TGTGCCAGCAGCTTCTGGACAGGGTTGGTCAATCAGCCCCAGCATTTT	CASSFWTGLVNQPQHF
TRBV5-6	NA	TRBJ2-1	16	NA	TGTGCCAGCAGCTTCCGGCGGATAACCTCCTACAATGAGCAGTTCTTC	CASSFRRITSYNEQFF
TRBV19	NA	TRBJ2-7	13	NA	TGTGCCAGTACCCCCGGGAATTCCTACGAGCAGTACTTC	CASTPGNSYEQYF
TRBV7-6	NA	TRBJ2-3	14	TRBD2	TGTGCCAGCGGGGAGGGACTAGTGACAGATACGCAGTATTTT	CASGEGLVTDTQYF
TRBV7-6	NA	TRBJ2-7	15	TRBD2	TGTGCCAGCAGGATAGCGGGGGGCTCTACCTACGAGCAGTACTTC	CASRIAGGSTYEQYF
TRBV9	NA	TRBJ2-3	14	TRBD2	TGTGCCAGCAGCTTAAGCGGGGGGGCCGGTACGCAGTATTTT	CASSLSGGAGTQYF
TRBV19	NA	TRBJ1-5	13	NA	TGTGCCACCCAGGAGTATAGCAATCAGCCCCAGCATTTT	CATQEYSNQPQHF
TRBV7-2	NA	TRBJ1-3	17	NA	TGTGCCAGCAGCTTAGCAGGCTTATTTGGCTCTGGAAACACCATATATTTT	CASSLAGLFGSGNTIYF
TRBV9	once	TRBJ2-4	19	NA	TGTGCCAGCAGCCCGCACGGAAAAACTAGGGGGAAAACCAAAAACATTCAGTACTTC	CASSPHGKTRGKTKNIQYF
TRBV5-1	NA	TRBJ2-1	15	NA	TGCGCCAGCCAAATTCCTTTGGGTGACTACAATGAGCAGTTCTTC	CASQIPLGDYNEQFF
TRBV6-2/TRBV6-3	few	TRBJ2-7	12	NA	TGTGCCAGCAGCCGGAGTAGGCACGAGCAGTACTTC	CASSRSRHEQYF
TRBV4-3	NA	TRBJ2-1	15	TRBD2	TGCGCCAGCAGCCGCCTAGCGGGGGCGGGTAATGAGCAGTTCTTC	CASSRLAGAGNEQFF
TRBV12-3/TRBV12-4	once	TRBJ2-3	13	NA	TGTGCCAGCAGTGAGTCGGCTCCAGATACGCAGTATTTT	CASSESAPDTQYF